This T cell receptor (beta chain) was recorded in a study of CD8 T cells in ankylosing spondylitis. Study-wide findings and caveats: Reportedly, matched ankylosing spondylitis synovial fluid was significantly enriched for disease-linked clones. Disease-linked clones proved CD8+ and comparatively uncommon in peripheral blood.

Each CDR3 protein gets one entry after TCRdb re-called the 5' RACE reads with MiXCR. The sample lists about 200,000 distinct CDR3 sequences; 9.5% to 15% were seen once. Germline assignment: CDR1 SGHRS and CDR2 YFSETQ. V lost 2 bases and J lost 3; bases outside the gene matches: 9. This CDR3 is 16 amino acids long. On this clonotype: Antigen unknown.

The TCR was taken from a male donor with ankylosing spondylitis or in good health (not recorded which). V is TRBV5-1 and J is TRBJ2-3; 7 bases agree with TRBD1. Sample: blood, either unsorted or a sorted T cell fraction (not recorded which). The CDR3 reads CASSFVDRATTDTQYF. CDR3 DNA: TGCGCCAGCAGCTTCGTTGACAGGGCTACTACAGATACGCAGTATTTT.